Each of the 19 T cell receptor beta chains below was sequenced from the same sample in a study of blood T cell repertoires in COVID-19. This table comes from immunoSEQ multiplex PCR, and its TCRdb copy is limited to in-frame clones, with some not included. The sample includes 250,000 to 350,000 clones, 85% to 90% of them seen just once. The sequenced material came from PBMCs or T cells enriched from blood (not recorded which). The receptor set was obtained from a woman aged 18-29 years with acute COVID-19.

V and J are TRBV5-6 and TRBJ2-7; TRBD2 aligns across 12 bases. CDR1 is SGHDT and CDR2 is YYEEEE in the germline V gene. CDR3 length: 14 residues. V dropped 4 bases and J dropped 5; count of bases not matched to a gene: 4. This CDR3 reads CASSPGLAGNEQYF. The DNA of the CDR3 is TGTGCCAGCAGCCCCGGACTAGCGGGGAACGAGCAGTACTTC.

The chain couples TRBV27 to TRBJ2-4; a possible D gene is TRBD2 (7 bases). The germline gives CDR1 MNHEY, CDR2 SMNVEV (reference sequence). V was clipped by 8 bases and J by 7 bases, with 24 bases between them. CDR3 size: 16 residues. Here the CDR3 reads CASGSEPTGRVNIQYF. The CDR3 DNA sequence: TGTGCCAGCGGATCGGAACCTACAGGGAGGGTGAACATTCAGTACTTC.

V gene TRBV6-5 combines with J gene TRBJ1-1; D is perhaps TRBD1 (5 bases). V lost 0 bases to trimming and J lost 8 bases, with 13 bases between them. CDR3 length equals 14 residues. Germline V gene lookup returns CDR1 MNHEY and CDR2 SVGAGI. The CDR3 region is CASSYSVGADEAFF. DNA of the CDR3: TGTGCCAGCAGTTACTCGGTAGGGGCGGACGAAGCTTTCTTT.

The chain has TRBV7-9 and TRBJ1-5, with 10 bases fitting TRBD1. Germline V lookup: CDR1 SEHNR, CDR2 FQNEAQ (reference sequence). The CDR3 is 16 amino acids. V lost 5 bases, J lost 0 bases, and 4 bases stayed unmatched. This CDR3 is CASSIGTGDSNQPQHF. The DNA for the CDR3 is TGTGCCAGCAGCATCGGGACAGGGGATAGCAATCAGCCCCAGCATTTT.

CDR3 in DNA: TGTGCCAGCAGCCTCGCCGGGACTGACAATGAGCAGTTCTTC. Its protein product is CASSLAGTDNEQFF. This chain connects TRBV3-1 (or the pseudogene TRBV3-2) to TRBJ2-1, with D possibly matching TRBD2 (6 bases). CDR1 LGHDT and CDR2 YNNKEL come from the germline V gene (reference sequence). V was cut by 4 bases and J by 5 bases, with 12 bases left in between. The CDR3 contains 14 residues.

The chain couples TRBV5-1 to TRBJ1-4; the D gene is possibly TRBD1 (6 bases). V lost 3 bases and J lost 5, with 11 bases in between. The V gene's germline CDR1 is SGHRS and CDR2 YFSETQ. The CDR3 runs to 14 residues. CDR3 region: CASSWTQGNEKLFF. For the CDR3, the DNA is TGCGCCAGCAGCTGGACACAGGGAAATGAAAAACTGTTTTTT.

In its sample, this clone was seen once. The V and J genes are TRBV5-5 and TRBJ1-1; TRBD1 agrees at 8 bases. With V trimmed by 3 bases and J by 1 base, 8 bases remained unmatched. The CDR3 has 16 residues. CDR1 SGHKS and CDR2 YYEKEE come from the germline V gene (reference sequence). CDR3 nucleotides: TGTGCCAGCAGCTCCGGGACAGGCGGGTGGAACACTGAAGCTTTCTTT. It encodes CASSSGTGGWNTEAFF.

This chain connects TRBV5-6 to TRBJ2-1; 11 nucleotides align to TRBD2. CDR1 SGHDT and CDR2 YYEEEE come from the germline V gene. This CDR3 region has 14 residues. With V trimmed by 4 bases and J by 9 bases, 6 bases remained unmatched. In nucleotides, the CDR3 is TGTGCCAGCAGCCTGTGGACTAGCGGGCCTGAGCAGTTCTTC. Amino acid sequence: CASSLWTSGPEQFF.

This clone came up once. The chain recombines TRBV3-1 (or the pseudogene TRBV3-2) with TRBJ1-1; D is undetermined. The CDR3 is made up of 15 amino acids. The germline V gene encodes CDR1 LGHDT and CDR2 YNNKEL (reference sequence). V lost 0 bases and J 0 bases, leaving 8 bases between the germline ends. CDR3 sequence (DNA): TGTGCCAGCAGCCAAGATAGGAGGGTGAACACTGAAGCTTTCTTT. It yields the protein CASSQDRRVNTEAFF.

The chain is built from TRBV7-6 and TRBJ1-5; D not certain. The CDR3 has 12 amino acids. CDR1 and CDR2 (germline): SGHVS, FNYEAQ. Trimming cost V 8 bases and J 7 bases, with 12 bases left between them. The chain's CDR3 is CASGQLGQPQHF. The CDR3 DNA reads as TGTGCCAGCGGGCAGCTTGGGCAGCCCCAGCATTTT. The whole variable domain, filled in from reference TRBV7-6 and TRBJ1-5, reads GAGVSQSPRYKVTKRGQDVALRCDPISGHVSLYWYRQALGQGPEFLTYFNYEAQQDKSGLPNDRFSAERPEGSISTLTIQRTEQRDSAMYRCASGQLGQPQHFGDGTRLSIL.

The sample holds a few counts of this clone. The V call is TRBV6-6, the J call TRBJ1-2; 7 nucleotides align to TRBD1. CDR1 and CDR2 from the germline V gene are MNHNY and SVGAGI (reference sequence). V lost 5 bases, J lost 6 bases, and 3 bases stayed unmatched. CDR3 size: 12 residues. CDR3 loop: CASSPTGNGYTF. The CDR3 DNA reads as TGTGCCAGCAGTCCGACAGGGAATGGCTACACCTTC.

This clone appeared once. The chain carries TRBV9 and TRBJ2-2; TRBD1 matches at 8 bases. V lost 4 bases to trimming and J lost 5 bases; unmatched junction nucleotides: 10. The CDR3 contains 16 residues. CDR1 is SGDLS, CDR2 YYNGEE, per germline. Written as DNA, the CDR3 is TGTGCCAGCAGCATAACTGCAGGGGGCGCAACCGGGGAGCTGTTTTTT. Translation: CASSITAGGATGELFF.

CDR3 loop: CAGRQGKEETQYF. CDR3 bases: TGTGCCGGGCGACAGGGAAAGGAAGAGACCCAGTACTTC. The rearrangement links TRBV6-5 to TRBJ2-5, with 7 positions matching TRBD1. V shed 11 bases and J 3 bases; nucleotides not matched to a gene: 9. The germline gives CDR1 MNHEY, CDR2 SVGAGI. The CDR3 covers 13 residues.

As DNA, the CDR3 is TGTGCCAGCAGCGCCGACAGGGGATTCAGCGAGCAGTACTTC. Amino acid sequence: CASSADRGFSEQYF. This rearrangement joins TRBV9 to TRBJ2-7; 8 nucleotides match TRBD1. Germline-derived CDR1 and CDR2 are SGDLS and YYNGEE. The CDR3 is 14 residues long. Trimming at V came to 3 bases and at J to 6 bases, leaving 8 bases not matched to a gene.

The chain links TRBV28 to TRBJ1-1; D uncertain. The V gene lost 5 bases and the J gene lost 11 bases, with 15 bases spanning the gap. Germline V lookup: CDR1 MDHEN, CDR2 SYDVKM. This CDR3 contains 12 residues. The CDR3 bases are TGTGCCAGCAGTACCTCGCTCCGGCGGGCTTTCTTT. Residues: CASSTSLRRAFF. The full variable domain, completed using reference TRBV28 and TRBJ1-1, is DVKVTQSSRYLVKRTGEKVFLECVQDMDHENMFWYRQDPGLGLRLIYFSYDVKMKEKGDIPEGYSVSREKKERFSLILESASTNQTSMYLCASSTSLRRAFFGQGTRLTVV.

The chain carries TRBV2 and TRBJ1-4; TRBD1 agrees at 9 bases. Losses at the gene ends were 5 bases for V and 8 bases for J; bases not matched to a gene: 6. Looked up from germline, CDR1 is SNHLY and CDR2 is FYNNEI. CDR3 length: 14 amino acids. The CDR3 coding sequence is TGTGCCAGCAGTAGCGACAGGGGGGACGAAAAACTGTTTTTT. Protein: CASSSDRGDEKLFF.

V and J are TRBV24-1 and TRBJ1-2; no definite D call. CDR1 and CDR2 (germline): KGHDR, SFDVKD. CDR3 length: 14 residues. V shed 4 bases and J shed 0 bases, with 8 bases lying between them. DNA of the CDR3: TGTGCCACCAGTGAAAGAGCGACTAACTATGGCTACACCTTC. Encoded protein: CATSERATNYGYTF.

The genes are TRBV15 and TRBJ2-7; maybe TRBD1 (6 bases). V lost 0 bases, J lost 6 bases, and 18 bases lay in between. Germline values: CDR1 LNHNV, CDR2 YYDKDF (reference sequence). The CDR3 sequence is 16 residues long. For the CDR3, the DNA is TGTGCCACCAGCAGAGATAATACAGGGCCCGGGGTCGAGCAGTACTTC. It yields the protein CATSRDNTGPGVEQYF. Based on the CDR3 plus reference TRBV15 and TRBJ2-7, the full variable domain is DAMVIQNPRYQVTQFGKPVTLSCSQTLNHNVMYWYQQKSSQAPKLLFHYYDKDFNNEADTPDNFQSRRPNTSFCFLDIRSPGLGDTAMYLCATSRDNTGPGVEQYFGPGTRLTVT.

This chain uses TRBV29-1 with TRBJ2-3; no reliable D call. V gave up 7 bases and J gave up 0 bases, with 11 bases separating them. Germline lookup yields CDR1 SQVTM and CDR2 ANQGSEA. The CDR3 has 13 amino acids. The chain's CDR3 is CSAYSRSTDTQYF. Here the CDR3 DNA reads TGCAGCGCGTACAGTCGAAGCACAGATACGCAGTATTTT.